One and the same sample provided the 24 T cell receptor beta chains below, sequenced in a study of blood T cells in healthy people across ages. Combining a sample-barcoded 5' primer with a J-beta primer mix, a second PCR ran for 7 to 11 cycles. TCRdb analysed the 5' RACE reads with MiXCR anew, one entry per CDR3 protein. Of approximately 800,000 distinct CDR3 sequences listed, about half were seen once; the top ten hold approximately 18%. Sequencing was carried out using blood. The receptors derive from an older man in good health.

The count of this clonotype is one. Its ends do not fully match the called genes, so a read error is possible. The chain employs TRBV10-3 and TRBJ2-1; 8 nucleotides match TRBD2. Looked up from germline, CDR1 is ENHRY and CDR2 is SYGVKD. The CDR3 is 16 amino acids. DNA of the CDR3: TGTGCCATCAGTGCCCCGAAGGGACTAGGGCACAATGAGCGGTTCTTC. It encodes CAISAPKGLGHNERFF.

This clonotype was counted only a few times. The CDR3 bases are TGCAGTGCTTCAGCGGACACCTACGGCTACACCTTC. It translates to CSASADTYGYTF. The chain uses TRBV20-1 and TRBJ1-2; TRBD1 is a possible D gene (5 bases). The CDR3 has 12 residues. V lost 5 bases and J lost 8, with 15 bases in between. Germline CDR1 is DFQATT and CDR2 is SNEGSKA (reference sequence).

The chain is built from TRBV5-5 and TRBJ2-5; 7 nucleotides line up with TRBD1. After removal of 2 bases from V and 11 bases from J, the junction contained 15 bases not matched to a gene. Germline-derived CDR1 and CDR2 are SGHKS and YYEKEE (reference sequence). The CDR3 sequence is 15 residues long. The CDR3: CASSLGGAVGSEQYF. CDR3 coding DNA: TGTGCCAGCAGCTTAGGGGGCGCGGTGGGCAGTGAGCAGTACTTC.

This chain joins TRBV6-5 and TRBJ2-7; D is unresolved. The end of the DNA fits TRBJ2-5 better, so the J call may be wrong. The CDR3 spans 15 residues. Germline assignment: CDR1 MNHEY and CDR2 SVGAGI. The chain's CDR3 is CASSYATKSDETQYF. For the CDR3, the DNA is TGTGCCAGCAGTTACGCGACCAAGTCCGATGAGACCCAGTACTTC.

This clonotype was seen only once. The gene calls are TRBV29-1 and TRBJ2-7; 8 bases align to TRBD2. The trim removed 4 bases at V and 7 bases at J, leaving 18 bases unmatched. Germline CDR1 and CDR2: SQVTM and ANQGSEA. The CDR3 has 16 residues. The CDR3 region is CSVVRQAAVAGREQYF. The CDR3 nucleotides are TGCAGCGTTGTTAGGCAGGCCGCGGTAGCGGGGAGGGAGCAGTACTTC.

There are many counts of this clonotype. For the CDR3, the DNA is TGCAGCGTTGCCGGGACCGGCAGTTCCTACGAGCAGTACTTC. This encodes CSVAGTGSSYEQYF. This sequence joins TRBV29-1 and TRBJ2-7; D tentatively reads TRBD1 or TRBD2 (5 bases each). The CDR3 contains 14 residues. V was clipped by 4 bases and J by 1 base, with 14 bases between them. CDR1 and CDR2 from the germline V gene are SQVTM and ANQGSEA.

In its sample, this clonotype was seen many times. The genes are TRBV10-3 and TRBJ1-4; a weak D match, TRBD1 (5 bases). Germline CDR1 reads ENHRY; CDR2 reads SYGVKD. V was shortened by 5 bases and J by 5 bases, with 9 bases between the two germline ends. The CDR3 is 13 residues long. CDR3 in DNA: TGTGCCATCAGTCGGGGGATCAATGAAAAACTGTTTTTT. This translates into CAISRGINEKLFF.

This clonotype was seen a few times. The V call is TRBV7-9, the J call TRBJ2-7; 7 positions agree with TRBD1. The CDR3 is 15 amino acids. The V segment lost 3 bases and the J segment 6 bases; nucleotides outside the gene matches: 11. Germline values: CDR1 SEHNR, CDR2 FQNEAQ (reference sequence). In DNA form, the CDR3 reads TGTGCCAGCAGCTTCACTGGACAGGTGGGGCCCGAGCAGTACTTC. Amino acids: CASSFTGQVGPEQYF.

The chain couples TRBV7-2 to TRBJ2-1; possible D gene TRBD2, 6 bases. This CDR3 comprises 16 residues. The germline gives CDR1 SGHTA, CDR2 FQGNSA. V lost 5 bases to trimming and J lost 4 bases, with 18 bases between them. CDR3 sequence (DNA): TGTGCCAGCAGCCAACGTGCTGTACGGGGGTACAATGAGCAGTTCTTC. This encodes CASSQRAVRGYNEQFF. Combining the CDR3 with reference TRBV7-2 and TRBJ2-1 gives the whole variable domain GAGVSQSPSNKVTEKGKDVELRCDPISGHTALYWYRQSLGQGLEFLIYFQGNSAPDKSGLPSDRFSAERTGGSVSTLTIQRTQQEDSAVYLCASSQRAVRGYNEQFFGPGTRLTVL.

This clonotype was seen at least ten times. The chain joins TRBV5-6 to TRBJ1-5; 10 bases fit TRBD1. V was clipped by 4 bases and J by 2 bases; unmatched bases: 3. This CDR3 is 15 amino acids long. Germline CDR1 and CDR2: SGHDT and YYEEEE. The CDR3 sequence is CASSTGTGGNQPQHF. Written as DNA, the CDR3 is TGTGCCAGCAGCACCGGGACAGGGGGCAATCAGCCCCAGCATTTT.

This clonotype was counted only a few times. The J gene is TRBJ2-5, the V gene TRBV10-2, with TRBD2 identical over 13 bases. The CDR3 is 16 residues long. V was clipped by 7 bases and J by 2 bases; unmatched bases: 7. Germline loops: CDR1 WSHSY, CDR2 SAAADI. CDR3 amino acids: CASKEGTSGVQETQYF. The CDR3 DNA reads as TGCGCCAGCAAAGAAGGGACTAGCGGGGTGCAAGAGACCCAGTACTTC.

This clonotype appeared a few times. This chain joins TRBV5-1 and TRBJ2-7; 7 bases line up with TRBD1. The CDR3 is 15 residues long. The ends lost 0 bases at V and 5 bases at J; junction bases unmatched: 8. CDR1 and CDR2 from the germline V gene are SGHRS and YFSETQ. The CDR3 sequence: CASSLEGQTRNEQYF. CDR3 coding DNA: TGCGCCAGCAGCTTGGAGGGACAGACGCGTAACGAGCAGTACTTC.

This clonotype has just a few counts. CDR3 nucleotides: TGTGCCAGCAGGGAAAGCGTGGATGAGCAGTTCTTC. Its protein is CASRESVDEQFF. The chain joins TRBV28 to TRBJ2-1; D not resolved. The CDR3 consists of 12 residues. V shed 6 bases and J shed 8 bases, with 11 bases lying between them. CDR1 is MDHEN and CDR2 is SYDVKM in the germline V gene.

This chain uses TRBV20-1 with TRBJ2-5; 10 bases map to TRBD1. The CDR3 is 16 amino acids. Germline V CDR1 and CDR2: DFQATT, SNEGSKA (reference sequence). After removal of 0 bases from V and 3 bases from J, the junction contained 7 bases not matched to a gene. CDR3 sequence (DNA): TGCAGTGCTAGAGATTGGACAGGGGGTACGGAAGAGACCCAGTACTTC. Its translation is CSARDWTGGTEETQYF.

There are a few counts of this clonotype. The V gene is TRBV24-1, the J gene TRBJ2-4; D uncertain. The J call may not be correct, given that the DNA end is closer to TRBJ2-7. Germline V gene lookup returns CDR1 KGHDR and CDR2 SFDVKD. This CDR3 spans 16 amino acids. CDR3 amino acids: CATSDWNKGKNGEQYF. CDR3 DNA: TGTGCCACCAGTGATTGGAACAAAGGCAAGAATGGCGAGCAGTACTTC.

This clonotype turned up a few times. The chain combines TRBV7-2 with TRBJ2-5; possible D gene TRBD2, 5 bases. V was cut by 3 bases and J by 4 bases, with 9 bases left in between. Germline V gene lookup returns CDR1 SGHTA and CDR2 FQGNSA. This CDR3 comprises 13 residues. The CDR3 loop reads CASSFEGRETQYF. DNA of the CDR3: TGTGCCAGCAGCTTCGAAGGGAGAGAGACCCAGTACTTC.

The table lists this clonotype with a count of one. The chain combines TRBV20-1 with TRBJ2-7; 9 bases fit TRBD2. Germline V gene data show CDR1 as DFQATT and CDR2 as SNEGSKA (reference sequence). This CDR3 contains 15 residues. In DNA form, the CDR3 reads TGCAGCGCAAGCGGCGGGGCTAGCGGGAACAATGAGCAGTACTTC. Its protein product is CSASGGASGNNEQYF.

The table lists this clonotype with a few counts. The V and J genes are TRBV30 and TRBJ2-7; the D gene is possibly TRBD1 (5 bases). This CDR3 is built from 11 residues. V lost 1 base and J lost 6, with 7 bases in between. Germline loops: CDR1 GTSNPN, CDR2 SVGIG (reference sequence). The CDR3 DNA follows: TGTGCCTGGAGTGGACAGCGCGAGCAGTACTTC. Translating gives CAWSGQREQYF.

The rearrangement links TRBV4-2 to TRBJ2-3; D possibly corresponds to TRBD2 (5 bases). Trimming removed 1 base from V and 2 bases from J, with 13 bases in between. CDR3 length: 16 residues. Germline-derived CDR1 and CDR2 are LGHNA and YNFKEQ. Written as DNA, the CDR3 is TGTGCCAGCAGCCAAGTGGCGATAGCGAACACAGATACGCAGTATTTT. This codes for CASSQVAIANTDTQYF.

V gene TRBV19 combines with J gene TRBJ2-4; 7 positions match TRBD1. Gene TRBJ2-7 matches the end of the DNA better, so the J call may be wrong. This CDR3 region has 16 residues. Germline CDR1 reads LNHDA; CDR2 reads SQIVND (reference sequence). This chain's CDR3 is CASSIEGAGGAYEQYF. CDR3 nucleotide sequence: TGTGCCAGTAGTATAGAGGGGGCAGGGGGAGCCTACGAGCAGTACTTC.

This clonotype was observed a few times. V gene TRBV10-3 combines with J gene TRBJ2-7, with TRBD2 identical over 7 bases. Germline CDR1 ENHRY, CDR2 SYGVKD. The CDR3 sequence is 18 residues long. The V and J ends lost 8 bases and 3 bases, in that order; junction bases with no gene match: 22. The CDR3 bases are TGTGCCATCGGGGGAGAGGGGAGCGGGAAAACGCCTCACTACGAGCAGTACTTC. It yields the protein CAIGGEGSGKTPHYEQYF.

The V call is TRBV30, the J call TRBJ2-7; maybe TRBD2 (7 bases). Trimming cost V 1 base and J 3 bases, with 13 bases left between them. Germline loops: CDR1 GTSNPN, CDR2 SVGIG (reference sequence). The length of the CDR3 is 14 residues. DNA for the CDR3: TGTGCCTGGAGTGGCGGGGGCCGGGGCTACGAGCAGTACTTC. Its translation: CAWSGGGRGYEQYF.

This clonotype was found a few times. The J gene is TRBJ2-7, the V gene TRBV20-1; 9 bases map to TRBD2. Germline V gives CDR1 DFQATT, CDR2 SNEGSKA (reference sequence). The CDR3 runs to 14 residues. V was pared by 5 bases and J by 7 bases, with 12 bases of the junction left unmatched. The CDR3 region is CSAPAGGRAGEQYF. As DNA, the CDR3 is TGCAGTGCTCCTGCCGGCGGGAGGGCGGGAGAGCAGTACTTC.

The count of this clonotype is one. V gene TRBV29-1 combines with J gene TRBJ1-1; D possibly corresponds to TRBD1 (6 bases). CDR1 is SQVTM, CDR2 ANQGSEA, per germline. The CDR3 consists of 13 residues. V was cut by 5 bases and J by 1 base, with 11 bases left in between. The CDR3 nucleotides read TGCAGCGTTTCCCCGACAGGGAACACTGAAGCTTTCTTT. As protein: CSVSPTGNTEAFF.